This TCR beta chain was found in a study of PD-1 blockade in classical Hodgkin lymphoma. V lost 0 bases and J 4 bases, leaving 13 bases between the germline ends. CDR3 length: 16 amino acids. Germline loops: CDR1 SGHDN, CDR2 FVKESK. The table came from immunoSEQ multiplex PCR; TCRdb's copy has only in-frame clones and leaves some out. In the table there are some 62,000 clones, 70% to 90% of which are singletons. Relapse after autologous stem cell transplantation occurred in every patient, and brentuximab vedotin exposure varied. Best response was recorded as complete response, partial response or progressive disease. Notes on this clone: Its specificity is not known.

General study findings and limits: Reports indicated that newly diagnosed patients had lower baseline TCR diversity than healthy donors did. Patients with a complete response exhibited baseline diversity comparable to newly diagnosed patients.

The sequencing used peripheral blood mononuclear cells (PBMCs), collected at baseline. The TCR originated in a human donor with classical Hodgkin lymphoma. The chain is built from TRBV14 and TRBJ2-1; D is undetermined. The CDR3 is CASSQDRGRVYNEQFF. As DNA, the CDR3 is TGTGCCAGCAGCCAAGATCGAGGAAGGGTTTACAATGAGCAGTTCTTC.